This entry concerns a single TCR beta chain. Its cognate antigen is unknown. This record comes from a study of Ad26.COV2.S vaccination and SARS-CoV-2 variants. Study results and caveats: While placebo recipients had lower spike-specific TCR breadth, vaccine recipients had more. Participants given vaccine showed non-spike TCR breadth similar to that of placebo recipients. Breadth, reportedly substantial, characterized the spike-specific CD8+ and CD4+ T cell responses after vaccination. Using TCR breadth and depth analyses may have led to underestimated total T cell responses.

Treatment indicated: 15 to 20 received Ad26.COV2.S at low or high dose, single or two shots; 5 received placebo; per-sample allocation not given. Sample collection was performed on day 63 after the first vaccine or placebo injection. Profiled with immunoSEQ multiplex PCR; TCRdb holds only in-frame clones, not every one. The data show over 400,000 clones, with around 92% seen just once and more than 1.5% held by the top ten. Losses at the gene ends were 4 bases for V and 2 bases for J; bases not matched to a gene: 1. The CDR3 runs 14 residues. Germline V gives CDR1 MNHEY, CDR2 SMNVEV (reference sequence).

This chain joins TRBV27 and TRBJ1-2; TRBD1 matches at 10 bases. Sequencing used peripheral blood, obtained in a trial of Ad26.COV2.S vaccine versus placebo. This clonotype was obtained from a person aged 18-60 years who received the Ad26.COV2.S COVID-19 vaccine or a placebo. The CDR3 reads CASSWTGGNYGYTF. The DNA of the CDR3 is TGTGCCAGCAGTTGGACAGGGGGAAACTATGGCTACACCTTC.